The 30 T cell receptor beta chains reported below all come from one sample, sequenced in a study of blood T cell repertoires in COVID-19. Using immunoSEQ multiplex PCR, the repertoire was profiled, and TCRdb retains in-frame clones only, with some absent. The sample has around 180,000 clones, approximately 80% seen once; the top ten hold roughly 6.3%. Source material: peripheral blood. The source is a human donor in a cohort sampled during active COVID-19.

The chain combines TRBV5-1 with TRBJ2-7, with D perhaps TRBD1 (6 bases). CDR1 and CDR2 from the germline V gene are SGHRS and YFSETQ. The CDR3 has 14 amino acids. With 6 bases removed from V and 0 bases from J, the gap between germline ends came to 13 bases. The CDR3 region is CASKPGATSYEQYF. In DNA, the CDR3 is TGCGCCAGCAAACCAGGGGCCACCTCCTACGAGCAGTACTTC.

The table lists this clone with a count of one. The rearrangement joins TRBV10-3 to TRBJ1-5; TRBD1 agrees at 8 bases. CDR1 is ENHRY, CDR2 SYGVKD, per germline. The CDR3 runs 19 residues. J lost 6 bases, V lost 0 bases, and 16 bases had no gene match. As DNA, the CDR3 is TGTGCCATCAGTGAGTCGCCAAGACAGGGGCCGGGAGAAATTCAGCCCCAGCATTTT. It codes for CAISESPRQGPGEIQPQHF.

The rearrangement uses TRBV20-1 and TRBJ2-5; TRBD2 is a possible D gene (7 bases). The CDR3 consists of 11 residues. Looked up from germline, CDR1 is DFQATT and CDR2 is SNEGSKA (reference sequence). V was clipped by 7 bases and J by 7 bases, with 13 bases between them. In DNA, the CDR3 is TGCAGTGGCCGGGGGGCGGGGACCCAGTACTTC. Translation: CSGRGAGTQYF.

The rearrangement links TRBV6-5 to TRBJ2-3; D possibly corresponds to TRBD2 (5 bases). This CDR3 is 12 amino acids long. Germline V gives CDR1 MNHEY, CDR2 SVGAGI. V was pared by 5 bases and J by 4 bases, with 7 bases between. CDR3 protein: CASSPGADTQYF. In nucleotides, the CDR3 is TGTGCCAGCAGTCCCGGGGCAGATACGCAGTATTTT.

The chain recombines TRBV11-2 with TRBJ2-7; TRBD2 agrees at 13 bases. Germline V gives CDR1 SGHAT, CDR2 FQNNGV. Unmatched junction bases numbered 7, after V lost 5 bases and J lost 0 bases. The CDR3 is 17 amino acids. This CDR3 is CASSPRLAGGPSYEQYF. DNA of the CDR3: TGTGCCAGCAGCCCGAGACTAGCGGGGGGACCCTCCTACGAGCAGTACTTC.

The sample holds a few counts of this clone. This chain links TRBV30 with TRBJ1-5; weak D call: TRBD1 (6 bases). The CDR3 loop spans 15 amino acids. With 0 bases removed from V and 2 bases from J, the gap between germline ends came to 11 bases. Looked up from germline, CDR1 is GTSNPN and CDR2 is SVGIG (reference sequence). The CDR3 spells CAWSVQAGGNQPQHF. Here the CDR3 DNA reads TGTGCCTGGAGTGTACAAGCAGGGGGCAATCAGCCCCAGCATTTT.

V usage is TRBV3-1 (or the pseudogene TRBV3-2) and J usage is TRBJ2-5; 7 bases agree with TRBD2. Germline loops: CDR1 LGHDT, CDR2 YNNKEL (reference sequence). The CDR3 runs to 13 residues. V trimming: 6 bases; J trimming: 3 bases; junction bases outside the gene matches: 4. The CDR3 DNA follows: TGTGCCAGCAGGGGGGGGGAAAAAGAGACCCAGTACTTC. The encoded protein is CASRGGEKETQYF.

The genes are TRBV24-1 and TRBJ2-1, with 7 bases aligning to TRBD2. Per the germline V gene, CDR1 is KGHDR and CDR2 is SFDVKD. This CDR3 is 13 amino acids long. V was clipped by 2 bases and J by 9 bases; unmatched bases: 3. This CDR3 reads CATSDWREGEQFF. CDR3 in DNA: TGTGCCACCAGTGATTGGAGGGAGGGTGAGCAGTTCTTC.

This sequence joins TRBV2 and TRBJ1-2, with a possible D match to TRBD1 (5 bases). Germline CDR1 and CDR2: SNHLY and FYNNEI. There are 14 residues in the CDR3. Trimming removed 6 bases from V and 1 base from J, with 12 bases in between. CDR3 DNA: TGTGCCAGCAGGAAAACGGACAATAACTATGGCTACACCTTC. Protein sequence: CASRKTDNNYGYTF.

The chain combines TRBV10-3 with TRBJ1-2, with TRBD1 identical over 7 bases. Germline CDR1 and CDR2: ENHRY and SYGVKD. Unmatched junction bases numbered 10, after V lost 6 bases and J lost 6 bases. The CDR3 length is 14 residues. The CDR3 nucleotides are TGTGCCATCAGCGAGGCCGACAGGGTCCATGGCTACACCTTC. It translates to CAISEADRVHGYTF.

This chain links TRBV3-1 (or the pseudogene TRBV3-2) with TRBJ1-2; 8 nucleotides match TRBD1. The CDR3 is made up of 15 amino acids. Trimming took 4 bases from V and 4 from J; bases not matched to a gene: 8. Germline V gene sequence: CDR1 LGHDT, CDR2 YNNKEL (reference sequence). The CDR3 coding sequence is TGTGCCAGCAGCCGGGGGACAGGTCAACCCTATGGCTACACCTTC. Protein: CASSRGTGQPYGYTF.

The gene calls are TRBV5-4 and TRBJ1-6, with a weak D call TRBD1 (5 bases). The germline V gene encodes CDR1 SGHNT and CDR2 YYREEE (reference sequence). V gave up 2 bases and J gave up 6 bases, with 21 bases separating them. This CDR3 is 18 amino acids long. CDR3 loop: CASSFTLGTVGGNSPLHF. The CDR3 DNA reads as TGTGCCAGCAGCTTCACTCTTGGGACCGTGGGGGGTAATTCACCCCTCCACTTT.

CDR3 in amino acids: CSFEAPGLRPTDTQYF. The CDR3 DNA sequence: TGCAGCTTCGAAGCACCGGGACTGAGGCCCACAGATACGCAGTATTTT. This chain connects TRBV29-1 to TRBJ2-3, with TRBD2 as a possible D gene (6 bases). The V gene lost 8 bases and the J gene lost 2 bases, with 23 bases spanning the gap. This CDR3 comprises 16 residues. Germline CDR1 reads SQVTM; CDR2 reads ANQGSEA.

The genes are TRBV5-1 and TRBJ2-7; 9 bases match TRBD1. CDR3 size: 16 residues. In germline, CDR1 is SGHRS, CDR2 YFSETQ. V lost 4 bases and J lost 3; bases outside the gene matches: 11. CDR3 amino acids: CASSKRTGGEDYEQYF. CDR3 nucleotides: TGCGCCAGCAGCAAACGAACAGGGGGCGAGGACTACGAGCAGTACTTC.

This chain connects TRBV18 to TRBJ1-5, with D perhaps TRBD1 (5 bases). Trimming removed 3 bases at V and 6 bases at J, with 12 bases between. Germline CDR1 KGHSH, CDR2 LQKENI. CDR3 length equals 14 residues. CDR3 in amino acids: CASSPGREGQPQHF. CDR3 sequence (DNA): TGTGCCAGCTCACCTGGCAGGGAAGGTCAGCCCCAGCATTTT.

This chain uses TRBV28 with TRBJ2-5, with 9 bases identical to TRBD1. Germline trimming cut 5 bases from V and 5 bases from J; bases unmatched to any gene: 6. Germline V gives CDR1 MDHEN, CDR2 SYDVKM. This CDR3 region has 14 residues. This chain's CDR3 is CASSTQGAQETQYF. The CDR3 DNA is TGTGCCAGCAGTACACAGGGGGCGCAGGAGACCCAGTACTTC.

V usage is TRBV7-9 and J usage is TRBJ2-2, with a weak D call TRBD1 (6 bases). Deletions cut 5 bases from V and 1 base from J, with 8 bases between. The CDR3 extends over 14 amino acids. Germline CDR1 reads SEHNR; CDR2 reads FQNEAQ (reference sequence). The CDR3, as DNA: TGTGCCAGCAGCGTGGACAGGAACACCGGGGAGCTGTTTTTT. Encoded protein: CASSVDRNTGELFF.

The chain couples TRBV6-1 to TRBJ1-4; 7 nucleotides align to TRBD1. The trim removed 3 bases at V and 3 bases at J, leaving 10 bases unmatched. The germline V gene has CDR1 MNHNS and CDR2 SASEGT. This CDR3 has 17 residues. CDR3 nucleotide sequence: TGTGCCAGCAGTGACGTCCCGATCGGGACAGCTAATGAAAAACTGTTTTTT. As protein: CASSDVPIGTANEKLFF.

This chain joins TRBV7-3 and TRBJ2-7, with 7 bases matching TRBD1. The J segment lost 5 bases and the V segment lost 6 bases, leaving 7 bases of the junction unmatched. Germline assignment: CDR1 SGHTA and CDR2 FQGTGA. The CDR3 spans 13 residues. This chain's CDR3 is CASSSGQFDEQYF. The CDR3 DNA follows: TGTGCCAGCAGTTCGGGACAGTTCGACGAGCAGTACTTC.

The V and J genes are TRBV7-3 and TRBJ2-2; TRBD1 agrees at 7 bases. This CDR3 has 17 residues. CDR1 SGHTA and CDR2 FQGTGA come from the germline V gene. After removal of 3 bases from V and 5 bases from J, the junction contained 12 bases not matched to a gene. The DNA for the CDR3 is TGTGCCAGCAGCTTCCGCCCTCGAGGGGGCGGTACCGGGGAGCTGTTTTTT. Protein: CASSFRPRGGGTGELFF.

The chain has TRBV5-1 and TRBJ2-1; the match to TRBD2 covers 13 bases. This CDR3 is built from 14 residues. Germline CDR1 SGHRS, CDR2 YFSETQ. V trimming: 5 bases; J trimming: 10 bases; junction bases outside the gene matches: 6. CDR3 DNA: TGCGCCAGCAGGGGACTAGCGGGGCCGGGCGAGCAGTTCTTC. Translation: CASRGLAGPGEQFF.

The chain carries TRBV5-8 and TRBJ2-1; TRBD2 matches 7 bases. Germline lookup yields CDR1 SGHTS and CDR2 YDEGEE. V shed 4 bases, J shed 3 bases, and the junction held 4 bases outside the gene matches. The CDR3 loop spans 14 amino acids. CDR3 sequence reads: CASSRGEGYNEQFF. CDR3 DNA: TGTGCCAGCAGCCGTGGGGAGGGCTACAATGAGCAGTTCTTC.

As concerns this clone: This same CDR3 is encoded by further DNA sequences in the sample. The rearrangement uses TRBV19 and TRBJ2-7; 7 bases line up with TRBD1. Germline V lookup: CDR1 LNHDA, CDR2 SQIVND (reference sequence). The V gene end was trimmed by 1 base and the J gene end by 3 bases; junction bases not matched to a gene: 3. The CDR3 consists of 14 residues. CDR3 nucleotide sequence: TGTGCCAGTAGTATAGGGACAGGCAACTACGAGCAGTACTTC. It encodes CASSIGTGNYEQYF.

V usage is TRBV3-1 (or the pseudogene TRBV3-2) and J usage is TRBJ2-7, with 10 bases aligning to TRBD2. J lost 5 bases, V lost 2 bases, and 6 bases had no gene match. CDR3 length: 15 residues. In germline, CDR1 is LGHDT, CDR2 YNNKEL (reference sequence). This CDR3 is CASSQTSGVANEQYF. The CDR3 DNA reads TGTGCCAGCAGCCAAACTAGCGGGGTCGCAAACGAGCAGTACTTC.

V usage is TRBV5-6 and J usage is TRBJ2-7; 7 bases fit TRBD2. The CDR3 loop spans 13 amino acids. The V gene end was trimmed by 1 base and the J gene end by 7 bases; junction bases not matched to a gene: 5. Germline-derived CDR1 and CDR2 are SGHDT and YYEEEE. The CDR3 spells CASSLPGGGEQYF. Written as DNA, the CDR3 is TGTGCCAGCAGCTTGCCGGGGGGAGGTGAGCAGTACTTC.

The rearrangement joins TRBV6-5 to TRBJ2-2, with a possible D match to TRBD1 (6 bases). This CDR3 is built from 16 residues. The germline V and J ends were trimmed by 2 bases and 3 bases, with 13 bases remaining between them. Germline V gene data show CDR1 as MNHEY and CDR2 as SVGAGI. For the CDR3, the DNA is TGTGCCAGCAGTTACCGGGGTGGGGGCCACACCGGGGAGCTGTTTTTT. This sequence encodes CASSYRGGGHTGELFF.

With regard to this clone: Other DNA sequences in the sample encode the same CDR3. The chain is built from TRBV5-4 and TRBJ1-4, with 10 bases lining up with TRBD1. With 4 bases clipped from V and 5 bases from J, the junction kept 2 bases outside the gene matches. This CDR3 spans 14 amino acids. Germline loops: CDR1 SGHNT, CDR2 YYREEE (reference sequence). CDR3 sequence reads: CASSPDRGNEKLFF. CDR3 DNA sequence: TGTGCCAGCAGCCCGGACAGGGGGAATGAAAAACTGTTTTTT. The variable domain in full, with the rest retrieved from reference TRBV5-4 and TRBJ1-4, is ETGVTQSPTHLIKTRGQQVTLRCSSQSGHNTVSWYQQALGQGPQFIFQYYREEENGRGNFPPRFSGLQFPNYSSELNVNALELDDSALYLCASSPDRGNEKLFFGSGTQLSVL.

The gene calls are TRBV7-9 and TRBJ1-4, with 8 bases matching TRBD1. Germline trimming cut 5 bases from V and 5 bases from J; bases unmatched to any gene: 10. The CDR3 sequence is 16 residues long. Germline V gene lookup returns CDR1 SEHNR and CDR2 FQNEAQ (reference sequence). CDR3 residues: CASSIGQGARNEKLFF. The CDR3 DNA sequence: TGTGCCAGCAGCATTGGGCAGGGGGCGCGGAATGAAAAACTGTTTTTT.

The chain is built from TRBV3-1 (or the pseudogene TRBV3-2) and TRBJ2-5, with TRBD2 matching over 10 bases. Trimming took 0 bases from V and 5 from J; bases not matched to a gene: 9. Per the germline V gene, CDR1 is LGHDT and CDR2 is YNNKEL (reference sequence). This CDR3 is 17 amino acids long. Written as DNA, the CDR3 is TGTGCCAGCAGCCAAGAAAGTAGAGCGGGGGGGTGGGAGACCCAGTACTTC. This gives the protein CASSQESRAGGWETQYF.

The rearrangement links TRBV11-2 to TRBJ2-3, with D possibly TRBD1 on 6 matching bases. Germline V lookup: CDR1 SGHAT, CDR2 FQNNGV. The ends were cut back, 4 bases at V and 1 base at J, with 12 bases in the middle. CDR3 length: 15 residues. The CDR3 DNA is TGTGCCAGCAGCTCAACAGGGTGGGGCACAGATACGCAGTATTTT. It yields the protein CASSSTGWGTDTQYF.